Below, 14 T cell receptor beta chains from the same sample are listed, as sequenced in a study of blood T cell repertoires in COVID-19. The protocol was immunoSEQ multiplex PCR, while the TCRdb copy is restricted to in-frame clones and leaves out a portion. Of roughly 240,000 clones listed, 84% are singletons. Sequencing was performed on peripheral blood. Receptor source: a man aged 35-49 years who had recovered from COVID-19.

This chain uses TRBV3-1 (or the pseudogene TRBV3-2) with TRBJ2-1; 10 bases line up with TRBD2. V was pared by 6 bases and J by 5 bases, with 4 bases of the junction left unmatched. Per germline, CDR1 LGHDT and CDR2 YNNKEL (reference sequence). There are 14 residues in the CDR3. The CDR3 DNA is TGTGCCAGCAGAGACACTAGCGGGAACAATGAGCAGTTCTTC. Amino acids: CASRDTSGNNEQFF.

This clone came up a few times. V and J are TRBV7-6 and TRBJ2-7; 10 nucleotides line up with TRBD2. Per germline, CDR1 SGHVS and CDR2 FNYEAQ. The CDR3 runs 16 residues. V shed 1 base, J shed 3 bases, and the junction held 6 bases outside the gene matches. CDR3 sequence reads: CASSLGLAGANYEQYF. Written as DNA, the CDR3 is TGTGCCAGCAGCTTAGGCCTAGCGGGAGCTAACTACGAGCAGTACTTC.

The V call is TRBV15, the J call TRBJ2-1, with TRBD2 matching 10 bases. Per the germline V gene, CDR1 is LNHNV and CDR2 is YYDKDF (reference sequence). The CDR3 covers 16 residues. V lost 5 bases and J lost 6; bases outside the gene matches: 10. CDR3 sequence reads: CATSGEGLARANEQFF. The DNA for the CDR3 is TGTGCCACCAGCGGCGAGGGACTAGCGAGGGCCAATGAGCAGTTCTTC. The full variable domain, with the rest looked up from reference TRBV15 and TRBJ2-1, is DAMVIQNPRYQVTQFGKPVTLSCSQTLNHNVMYWYQQKSSQAPKLLFHYYDKDFNNEADTPDNFQSRRPNTSFCFLDIRSPGLGDTAMYLCATSGEGLARANEQFFGPGTRLTVL.

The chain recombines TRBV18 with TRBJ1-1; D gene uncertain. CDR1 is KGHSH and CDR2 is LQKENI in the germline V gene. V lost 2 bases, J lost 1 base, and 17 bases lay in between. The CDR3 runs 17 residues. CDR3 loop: CASSPRLEVSGNTEAFF. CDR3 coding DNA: TGTGCCAGCTCACCAAGGTTGGAGGTCTCGGGGAACACTGAAGCTTTCTTT.

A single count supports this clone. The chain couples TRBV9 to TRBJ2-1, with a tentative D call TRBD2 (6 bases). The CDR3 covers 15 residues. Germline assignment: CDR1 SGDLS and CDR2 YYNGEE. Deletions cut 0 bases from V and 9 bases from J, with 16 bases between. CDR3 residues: CASSVGRAAFGEQFF. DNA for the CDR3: TGTGCCAGCAGCGTAGGGAGGGCCGCTTTCGGTGAGCAGTTCTTC.

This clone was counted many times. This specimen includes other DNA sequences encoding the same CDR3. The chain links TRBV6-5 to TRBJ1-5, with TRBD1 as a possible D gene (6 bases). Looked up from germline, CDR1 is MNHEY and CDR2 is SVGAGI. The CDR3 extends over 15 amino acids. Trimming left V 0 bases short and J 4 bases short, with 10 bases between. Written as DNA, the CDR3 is TGTGCCAGCAGTTACTCGGACAGTGTGAATCAGCCCCAGCATTTT. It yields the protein CASSYSDSVNQPQHF.

The CDR3 nucleotides are TGTGCCAGCAGAAGTCCGGGAGTGAACACCGGGGAGCTGTTTTTT. This sequence encodes CASRSPGVNTGELFF. V usage is TRBV27 and J usage is TRBJ2-2; D possibly corresponds to TRBD2 (6 bases). This CDR3 is built from 15 residues. V was trimmed by 6 bases and J by 1 base, leaving 12 bases between them. CDR1 is MNHEY and CDR2 is SMNVEV in the germline V gene (reference sequence).

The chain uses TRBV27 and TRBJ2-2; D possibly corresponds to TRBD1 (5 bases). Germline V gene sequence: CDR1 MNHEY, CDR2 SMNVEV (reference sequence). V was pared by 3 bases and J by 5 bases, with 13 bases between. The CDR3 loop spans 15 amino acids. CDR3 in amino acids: CASSFRDGVTGELFF. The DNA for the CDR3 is TGTGCCAGCAGTTTCAGGGATGGAGTGACCGGGGAGCTGTTTTTT.

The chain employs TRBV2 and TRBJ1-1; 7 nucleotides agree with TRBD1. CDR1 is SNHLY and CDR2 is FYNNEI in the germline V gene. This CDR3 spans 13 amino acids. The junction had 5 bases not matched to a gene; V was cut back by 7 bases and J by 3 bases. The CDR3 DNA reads TGTGCCAGCACTAGGCAGGGGGACACTGAAGCTTTCTTT. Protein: CASTRQGDTEAFF.

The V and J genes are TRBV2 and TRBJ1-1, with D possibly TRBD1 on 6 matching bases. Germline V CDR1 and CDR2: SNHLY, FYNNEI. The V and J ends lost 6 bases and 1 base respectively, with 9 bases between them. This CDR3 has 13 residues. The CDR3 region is CASRLTGNTEAFF. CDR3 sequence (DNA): TGTGCCAGCAGATTGACAGGGAACACTGAAGCTTTCTTT.

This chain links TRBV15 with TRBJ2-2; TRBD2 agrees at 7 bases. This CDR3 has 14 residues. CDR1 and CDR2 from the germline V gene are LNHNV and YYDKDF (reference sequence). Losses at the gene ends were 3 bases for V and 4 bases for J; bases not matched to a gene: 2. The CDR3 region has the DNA TGTGCCACCAGCAGGGGCGGGGGCACCGGGGAGCTGTTTTTT. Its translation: CATSRGGGTGELFF.

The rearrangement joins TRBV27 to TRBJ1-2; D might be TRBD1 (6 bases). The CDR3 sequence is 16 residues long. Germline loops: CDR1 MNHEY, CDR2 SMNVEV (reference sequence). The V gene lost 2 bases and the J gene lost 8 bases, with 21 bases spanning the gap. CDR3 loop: CASSLGTQRRLSGYTF. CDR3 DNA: TGTGCCAGCAGTTTAGGGACACAACGTCGCCTGTCGGGCTACACCTTC.

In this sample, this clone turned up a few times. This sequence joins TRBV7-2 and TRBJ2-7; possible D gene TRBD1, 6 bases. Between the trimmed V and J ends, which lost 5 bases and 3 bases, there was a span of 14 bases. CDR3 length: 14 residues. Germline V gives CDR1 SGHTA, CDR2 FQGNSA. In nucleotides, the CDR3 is TGTGCCAGCAGCCCGACGCAGGGGTTCTACGAGCAGTACTTC. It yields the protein CASSPTQGFYEQYF.

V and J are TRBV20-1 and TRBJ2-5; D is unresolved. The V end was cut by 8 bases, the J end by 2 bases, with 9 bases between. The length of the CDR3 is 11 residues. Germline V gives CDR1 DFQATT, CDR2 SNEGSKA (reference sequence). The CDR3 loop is CSTRLQETQYF. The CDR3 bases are TGCAGTACCCGCCTACAAGAGACCCAGTACTTC.